The 15 T cell receptor beta chains in this list originate from one sample, sequenced in a study of CD4 T cells in relation to SARS-CoV-2 and coronaviruses. Data came from immunoSEQ multiplex PCR; TCRdb stores just in-frame clones and leaves some out. The table records around 30,000 clones, more than 60% of them present only once. These receptors lack a known antigen. The sample consisted of memory CD4+ T cells from PBMCs, cultured in vitro. The receptors originated from an adult with COVID-19.

The chain carries TRBV10-3 and TRBJ2-3; D uncertain. The germline gives CDR1 ENHRY, CDR2 SYGVKD. With 6 bases removed from V and 3 bases from J, the gap between germline ends came to 4 bases. The CDR3 is 11 amino acids. CDR3 amino acids: CAISATDTQYF. CDR3 DNA sequence: TGTGCCATCAGCGCAACAGATACGCAGTATTTT.

In its sample, this clone was seen a few times. The chain couples TRBV5-1 to TRBJ1-3, with D uncertain. Germline-derived CDR1 and CDR2 are SGHRS and YFSETQ. The germline V and J ends were trimmed by 0 bases and 2 bases, with 6 bases remaining between them. This CDR3 is built from 14 residues. This CDR3 is CASSLDAAGNTIYF. As DNA, the CDR3 is TGCGCCAGCAGCTTGGATGCAGCTGGAAACACCATATATTTT.

The CDR3 DNA reads TGCGCCAGCAGTCAATTCCAGGGGATGGGGTTCTTC. Protein: CASSQFQGMGFF. The V gene is TRBV23-1, the J gene TRBJ2-1, with a tentative D call TRBD1 (6 bases). TRBV23-1 is an ORF, with its function uncertain. CDR3 length equals 12 residues. Trimming removed 1 base from V and 15 bases from J, with 13 bases in between.

This clone was recorded a few times. The chain combines TRBV25-1 with TRBJ2-1; D may correspond to TRBD1 or TRBD2 (5 bases each). Trimming removed 4 bases from V and 5 bases from J, with 9 bases in between. Germline V gene data show CDR1 as MGHDK and CDR2 as SYGVNS. The CDR3 totals 13 residues. The CDR3 sequence: CASSARGDNEQFF. CDR3 DNA: TGTGCCAGCAGTGCTCGAGGGGACAATGAGCAGTTCTTC.

This chain links TRBV11-1 with TRBJ2-7; possibly TRBD1 for D (6 bases). CDR1 is SGHAT, CDR2 FQDESV, per germline (reference sequence). The V end was cut by 4 bases, the J end by 12 bases, with 19 bases between. The CDR3 is made up of 13 amino acids. Here the CDR3 DNA reads TGTGCCAGCAGCTACTCACGACAGGCGGGTAGGTACTTC. Translating it yields CASSYSRQAGRYF.

The J gene is TRBJ2-2, the V gene TRBV10-3; D may be TRBD1 (6 bases). This CDR3 region has 15 residues. Germline-derived CDR1 and CDR2 are ENHRY and SYGVKD. V was pared by 0 bases and J by 9 bases, with 14 bases between. CDR3 protein: CAISESKGGTRELFF. The CDR3 bases are TGTGCCATCAGTGAGTCGAAAGGGGGTACCCGGGAGCTGTTTTTT.

The chain carries TRBV6-5 and TRBJ2-3, with TRBD2 matching over 9 bases. Germline CDR1 and CDR2: MNHEY and SVGAGI. There are 14 residues in the CDR3. The J segment lost 2 bases and the V segment lost 6 bases, leaving 3 bases of the junction unmatched. CDR3 DNA sequence: TGTGCCAGCAGAAGGACTAGCGCCACAGATACGCAGTATTTT. Amino acid sequence: CASRRTSATDTQYF.

The CDR3 sequence: CASSLERLEATQYF. For the CDR3, the DNA is TGCGCCAGCAGCTTGGAACGACTCGAGGCTACGCAGTATTTT. V is TRBV5-1 and J is TRBJ2-3; D is unclear. V shed 0 bases and J shed 8 bases, with 13 bases lying between them. The CDR3 covers 14 residues. Germline V gives CDR1 SGHRS, CDR2 YFSETQ.

The chain is built from TRBV11-2 and TRBJ1-6; maybe TRBD1 (5 bases). The V end lost 3 bases, the J end lost 8 bases, and 8 bases lay between the germline ends. Germline V CDR1 and CDR2: SGHAT, FQNNGV. The CDR3 spans 13 residues. The DNA of the CDR3 is TGTGCCAGCAGCTTCCAGGGACATTCACCCCTCCACTTT. Its translation is CASSFQGHSPLHF.

The chain carries TRBV5-6 and TRBJ2-3, with D maybe TRBD2 (6 bases). Trimming pared 1 base from V and 3 bases from J, leaving 12 bases between. Germline V CDR1 and CDR2: SGHDT, YYEEEE. CDR3 length: 15 residues. CDR3 in DNA: TGTGCCAGCAGCTTGAACGGTGCGGGAACAGATACGCAGTATTTT. Encoded protein: CASSLNGAGTDTQYF.

This clone was recorded only once. The chain uses TRBV28 and TRBJ2-5, with 9 bases identical to TRBD1. The germline V gene has CDR1 MDHEN and CDR2 SYDVKM. Losses at the gene ends were 4 bases for V and 5 bases for J; bases not matched to a gene: 2. The CDR3 runs 13 residues. CDR3 coding DNA: TGTGCCAGCAGTTCACAGGGGGCTGAGACCCAGTACTTC. This gives the protein CASSSQGAETQYF.

The chain is built from TRBV6-6 and TRBJ2-3, with 7 bases fitting TRBD1. Per the germline V gene, CDR1 is MNHNY and CDR2 is SVGAGI (reference sequence). CDR3 length: 15 amino acids. The V segment lost 2 bases and the J segment 6 bases; nucleotides outside the gene matches: 8. CDR3 loop: CASSYTQGSGDTQYF. CDR3 DNA sequence: TGTGCCAGCAGTTACACACAGGGGTCAGGGGATACGCAGTATTTT.

The chain couples TRBV11-2 to TRBJ1-5, with a tentative D call TRBD1 (5 bases). The length of the CDR3 is 14 residues. Between the trimmed V and J ends, which lost 1 base and 7 bases, there was a span of 11 bases. Looked up from germline, CDR1 is SGHAT and CDR2 is FQNNGV. CDR3 sequence (DNA): TGTGCCAGCAGCTTAGGGGGGGAAGGACAGCCCCAGCATTTT. Translated, it gives CASSLGGEGQPQHF.

This sequence joins TRBV5-1 and TRBJ2-1; 9 bases are shared with TRBD2. V shed 4 bases, J shed 9 bases, and the junction held 14 bases outside the gene matches. CDR1 and CDR2 (germline): SGHRS, YFSETQ. The length of the CDR3 is 16 residues. CDR3 residues: CASSRGAGGPLSEQFF. The DNA of the CDR3 is TGCGCCAGCAGCAGGGGCGCGGGAGGGCCTTTAAGTGAGCAGTTCTTC.

This chain connects TRBV4-2 to TRBJ2-5; 14 bases agree with TRBD2. V lost 3 bases, J lost 5 bases, and 5 bases stayed unmatched. CDR3 length equals 16 residues. The germline gives CDR1 LGHNA, CDR2 YNFKEQ. CDR3 loop: CASSHGTSGSSETQYF. CDR3 nucleotide sequence: TGTGCCAGCAGCCACGGGACTAGCGGGAGCTCGGAGACCCAGTACTTC.